A selection of T cell receptor beta chains follows, all from one sample in a study of T cells in Graves' hyperthyroidism and ophthalmopathy. TCRdb reanalysed the multiplex PCR reads using MiXCR and keeps one entry per CDR3 protein. The sample carries about 400,000 distinct CDR3 sequences, about an eighth recorded once. Sequencing input: blood. The receptors were sampled from a woman aged 18-30 years with Graves' hyperthyroidism. Each CDR3 is given with its conserved first and last residue. The D gene is left open where the match is weak. The size of a clone is reported for some rows only, either as once, few or many, or as a class for expanded clones.

j_call | d_call | clone_size | v_call | cdr3_nt | cdr3_aa
TRBJ1-2 | - | many | TRBV28 | TGTGCCAGCAGTTTATACGAGGGCTCACGAGGCTACACCTTC | CASSLYEGSRGYTF
TRBJ2-2 | - | few | TRBV20-1 | TGCAGTGCTAGAGAGGGACGGATAAACACCGGGGAGCTGTTTTTT | CSAREGRINTGELFF
TRBJ2-1 | TRBD1 | many | TRBV6-4 | TGTGCCAGCAGTGACGGCAGGGGGCAAAATGAGCAGTTCTTC | CASSDGRGQNEQFF
TRBJ1-1 | - | - | TRBV6-2/TRBV6-3 | TGTGCCAGCAGTTACGGCCAAAAGAACACTGAAGCTTTCTTT | CASSYGQKNTEAFF
TRBJ1-1 | - | many | TRBV18 | TGTGCCAGCTCACCCCCGGGACAAGCTAGCACTGAAGCTTTCTTT | CASSPPGQASTEAFF
TRBJ2-3 | TRBD2 | many | TRBV13 | TGTGCCAGCAGCCACGCAAGACTAGCGGTAACCGCCCCCGAGGGCACAGATACGCAGTATTTT | CASSHARLAVTAPEGTDTQYF
TRBJ2-3 | TRBD2 | many | TRBV11-3 | TGTGCCAGCAGCCCCGGGACTAGCGTAGCGGATACGCAGTATTTT | CASSPGTSVADTQYF
TRBJ2-7 | - | many | TRBV12-3/TRBV12-4 | TGTGCCAGCAGTTTAGTGGCTAGCGTTTCCTACGAGCAGTACTTC | CASSLVASVSYEQYF
TRBJ1-2 | - | many | TRBV12-3/TRBV12-4 | TGTGCCAGCAGTTTAGGACAGGCGGGTGGCTACACCTTC | CASSLGQAGGYTF
TRBJ1-1 | TRBD1 | many | TRBV28 | TGTGCCAGTCGAGACAGGGAGGTGGCTGAAGCTTTCTTT | CASRDREVAEAFF
TRBJ2-7 | - | many | TRBV12-3/TRBV12-4 | TGTGCCAGCACCCGACCCCGGGACTCCTCAACGCAGTACTTC | CASTRPRDSSTQYF
TRBJ2-1 | - | - | TRBV5-1 | TGCGCCAGCAGCTTGGCAGGAAACCAAATCAATGAGCAGTTCTTC | CASSLAGNQINEQFF
TRBJ1-5 | - | few | TRBV4-1 | TGCGCCAGCAGCCAGGACAATCAGCCCCAGCATTTT | CASSQDNQPQHF
TRBJ2-1 | TRBD1 | few | TRBV5-1 | TGCGCCAGCAGCGCCGGGACAGGGGGGGTCAGTGAGCAGTTCTTC | CASSAGTGGVSEQFF
TRBJ2-5 | - | many | TRBV28 | TGTGCCAGCAGAGACAGAGACCAAGAGACCCAGTACTTC | CASRDRDQETQYF
TRBJ2-2 | TRBD1 | few | TRBV30 | TGTGCCTGTACAGGGGAACCCGGGGAGCTGTTTTTT | CACTGEPGELFF
TRBJ2-7 | TRBD2 | many | TRBV7-9 | TGTGCCAGCAGCTTAGTTAACGGACTAGCGGCCGAGCAGTACTTC | CASSLVNGLAAEQYF
TRBJ1-1 | - | few | TRBV29-1 | TGCAGCGTTGGGGGGGCTCTACTCACTGAAGCTTTCTTT | CSVGGALLTEAFF
TRBJ1-3 | TRBD1 | - | TRBV7-9 | TGTGCCAGCAGCTTCTCGAACAGGGGGCCCGGAAACACCATATATTTT | CASSFSNRGPGNTIYF
TRBJ2-5 | - | few | TRBV19 | TGTGCCAGTAGTATTTCGACTATGGAAGAGACCCAGTACTTC | CASSISTMEETQYF
TRBJ2-1 | - | many | TRBV12-3/TRBV12-4 | TGTGCCAGCACCTTACCGGGACGGAATGTGTTGGGGGTCAACAATGAGCAGTTCTTC | CASTLPGRNVLGVNNEQFF
TRBJ2-1 | - | many | TRBV27 | TGTGCCAGCAGTTCTTTTGTTGGGGATAGAAGCTCCTACAATGAGCAGTTCTTC | CASSSFVGDRSSYNEQFF
TRBJ2-1 | TRBD2 | few | TRBV14 | TGTGCCAGCAGCCGGACAGCGGGAGCCTACAATGAGCAGTTCTTC | CASSRTAGAYNEQFF
TRBJ2-7 | TRBD2 | many | TRBV27 | TGTGCCAGCAGTTTAGTAGCGGGAGAGCCCTACGAGCAGTACTTC | CASSLVAGEPYEQYF
TRBJ2-3 | - | many | TRBV11-2 | TGTGCCAGCAGCTTAGGCTTTAGGGGACCCCGCACAGATACGCAGTATTTT | CASSLGFRGPRTDTQYF